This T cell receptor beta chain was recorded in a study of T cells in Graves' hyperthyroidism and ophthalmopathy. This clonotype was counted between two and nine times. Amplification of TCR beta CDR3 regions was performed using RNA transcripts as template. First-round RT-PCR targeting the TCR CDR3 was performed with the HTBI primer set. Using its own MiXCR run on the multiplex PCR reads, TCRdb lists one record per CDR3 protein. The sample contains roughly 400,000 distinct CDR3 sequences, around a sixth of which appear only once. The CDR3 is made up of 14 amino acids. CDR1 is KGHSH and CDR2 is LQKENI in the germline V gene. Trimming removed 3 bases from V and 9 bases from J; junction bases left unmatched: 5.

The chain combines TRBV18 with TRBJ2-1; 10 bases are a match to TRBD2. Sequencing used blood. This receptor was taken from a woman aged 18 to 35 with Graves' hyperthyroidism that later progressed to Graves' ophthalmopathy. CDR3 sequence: CASSPGLASGEQFF. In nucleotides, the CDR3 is TGTGCCAGCTCACCGGGACTAGCGTCCGGTGAGCAGTTCTTC.